This entry concerns a single TCR beta chain. No antigen is known for it. This sample was taken from a study of blood T cells in healthy people across ages. Findings and limits, study-wide: Diversity estimates drawn from one million T cells were deemed underestimates.

A sample-barcoded 5' primer and a J-beta primer mix were used in a second PCR of roughly 6 to 11 cycles. TCRdb reanalysed the 5' RACE reads using MiXCR and keeps one entry per CDR3 protein. This table has approximately 600,000 distinct CDR3 sequences, roughly 50% appearing once. From germline, CDR1 is KGHDR and CDR2 SFDVKD. Trimming took 3 bases from V and 2 from J, leaving 15 bases between them. CDR3 length equals 17 residues. The clonotype originates from a man between 60 and 75 years old in good health. J is TRBJ2-2 and V is TRBV24-1, with D possibly matching TRBD2 (6 bases). What was sequenced was blood. CDR3 bases: TGTGCCACCAGTGATGCCCCCGGGGGAATCAACACCGGGGAGCTGTTTTTT. It codes for CATSDAPGGINTGELFF.